These T cell receptor beta chains were read from a single sample in a study of blood T cell repertoires in COVID-19. Measured with immunoSEQ multiplex PCR; TCRdb has only the in-frame clones, and not every one. Here the sample spans 110,000 or so clones, about 85% being singletons. The sequenced sample consisted of peripheral blood. All receptors come from a man aged 40-50 years with acute or convalescent COVID-19. Both conserved end residues are part of each CDR3.

V gene	J gene	CDR3 protein
TRBV7-6	TRBJ1-5	CASSPGGTGGAVRPQHF
TRBV11-2	TRBJ1-6	CASSRSPTDNSPLHF
TRBV7-3	TRBJ2-2	CASSAQTRAGELFF
TRBV5-4	TRBJ1-3	CASSRQGGGNTIYF
TRBV29-1	TRBJ2-7	CSVVSTRVGDRGRVTHEQYF
TRBV5-1	TRBJ2-7	CASSFTRGPGYSYEQYF
TRBV27	TRBJ2-7	CASSPILLGTGDSEQYF
TRBV5-6	TRBJ2-2	CASSLEIGLSRGGELFF
TRBV13	TRBJ2-7	CASSLGGQYEQYF
TRBV6-6	TRBJ1-1	CASRPRGNTEAFF
TRBV6-4	TRBJ2-3	CASSDWGGASTDTQYF
TRBV7-9	TRBJ2-7	CASSLSSVYEQYF
TRBV4-3	TRBJ2-7	CASSQEIRDRSYEQYF
TRBV19	TRBJ2-3	CASSPRLAGGTDTQYF
TRBV4-3	TRBJ2-4	CASSQDVTSGGDQNIQYF
TRBV7-9	TRBJ2-1	CASRDRQGASSNEQFF
TRBV4-1	TRBJ2-7	CASSVQARDPYEQYF
TRBV6-1	TRBJ1-5	CASSESKGGTDNQPQHF
TRBV7-9	TRBJ2-1	CASSSDRAWSNEQFF
TRBV11-2	TRBJ2-2	CASSSGRTGELFF
TRBV30	TRBJ2-7	CAWSKTGVSGYEQYF
TRBV15	TRBJ2-7	CATSRVGSSYEQYF
TRBV6-4	TRBJ1-2	CASSESRDGGGGYTF
TRBV7-3	TRBJ2-3	CASSSTADTQYF
TRBV7-3	TRBJ2-1	CASSLNRGGSLNEQFF
TRBV5-1	TRBJ2-7	CASSGTGFYEQYF
TRBV2	TRBJ2-1	CASSEDRGSYNEQFF
TRBV7-2	TRBJ2-5	CASSYRSDREETQYF
TRBV30	TRBJ2-2	CAWKSLFGSPPGNTGELFF
TRBV4-1	TRBJ1-6	CASSPGRATQGRSSPLHF
TRBV3-1/TRBV3-2	TRBJ2-1	CASSQRLAGGPGNEQFF
TRBV7-2	TRBJ2-7	CASSSLGQEQYF
TRBV9	TRBJ2-1	CASSVIGTGPEQFF
TRBV7-2	TRBJ2-1	CASSLSGSGAYNEQFF
TRBV12-5	TRBJ2-7	CATISTQAYEQYF
TRBV6-5	TRBJ1-3	CASSMDRGNGNTIYF
TRBV9	TRBJ2-5	CASSVRQGSQETQYF
TRBV7-9	TRBJ2-7	CASSPQLGQGSYEQYF
TRBV9	TRBJ2-1	CASSPSWGGNEQFF
TRBV6-1	TRBJ1-2	CASSENRGGYTF
TRBV19	TRBJ2-3	CASSQGLLTDTQYF
TRBV12-3/TRBV12-4	TRBJ1-1	CASSLSGYTEAFF
TRBV19	TRBJ1-2	CASDITRGSYGYTF
TRBV13	TRBJ2-7	CASSLFTGGGNEQYF
TRBV6-2/TRBV6-3	TRBJ2-1	CASSLSTGNEQFF
TRBV6-5	TRBJ1-2	CASKIQGTYGYTF
TRBV7-3	TRBJ2-2	CASSLQGANGELFF
TRBV30	TRBJ1-2	CAWGRQGAVYGYTF
TRBV27	TRBJ1-6	CASSPAGILISPLHF
TRBV5-1	TRBJ2-3	CASSLDRGTDTQYF
TRBV11-2	TRBJ2-1	CASSLLGQGSVNEQFF
TRBV4-1	TRBJ2-2	CASSQTAGGTGELFF
TRBV2	TRBJ1-2	CATEQGWGYGYTF
TRBV6-4	TRBJ2-1	CASSDRVSGGGRNEQFF